The T cell receptor beta chain under discussion was sequenced for a study of cytotoxic CD8 clonotypes in ibrutinib-treated CLL. Only in-frame clones appear in the TCRdb table, and some are missing; sequencing was by immunoSEQ multiplex PCR. The sample has more than 150,000 clones, about 72% seen once. The origin of this receptor is a human donor with chronic lymphocytic leukemia. Here the sequenced sample was PBMCs, taken after 24 months of ibrutinib treatment.

The CDR3 region has the DNA TGTGCCAGTAGTATCGACCCGGGACAGGCGTCCTACGAGCAGTACTTC. Translating it yields CASSIDPGQASYEQYF. J is TRBJ2-7 and V is TRBV19; the match to TRBD1 covers 8 bases. With V trimmed by 3 bases and J by 1 base, 8 bases remained unmatched. The CDR3 is made up of 16 amino acids. Per the germline V gene, CDR1 is LNHDA and CDR2 is SQIVND (reference sequence).